This TCR beta chain was recovered during a study of long-term antiretroviral therapy in people with HIV. Germline lookup yields CDR1 SQVTM and CDR2 ANQGSEA. The CDR3 runs 13 residues. Deletions cut 8 bases from V and 5 bases from J, with 17 bases between. Regarding the study as a whole: Diversity went up after ART and still fell short of transplant donor controls. HIV repertoires had narrower CDR3 length ranges than controls.

Running of the v3.0 immunoSEQ assay took place at survey level. A target of about 35,000-55,000 T-cell genomes per sample was set for sequencing. Measured with immunoSEQ multiplex PCR; TCRdb has only the in-frame clones, and not every one. The sample contains tens of thousands of clones, approximately 80% of which appear only once. A word on this clone: The antigen remains unidentified.

This sequence joins TRBV29-1 and TRBJ2-3, with D possibly being TRBD2 (6 bases). This specimen was unsorted PBMCs, taken 0.1 years before starting antiretroviral therapy. The clonotype originates from a man between 18 and 29 years old with HIV. The CDR3 DNA follows: TGCAGCACAGAGGGCGGGATGGTAGATACGCAGTATTTT. Encoded protein: CSTEGGMVDTQYF.